This is a list of T cell receptor beta chains from one sample in a study of T cells in Graves' hyperthyroidism and ophthalmopathy. TCRdb independently ran MiXCR on the multiplex PCR reads; one entry per CDR3 protein. This sample carries hundreds of thousands of distinct CDR3 sequences, under 45% of them seen once, and the ten largest clones take around 30%. Sequencing input: blood. These TCRs come from a woman in her forties with Graves' hyperthyroidism. Both conserved end residues are part of each CDR3.

J gene: TRBJ1-2
CDR3 length: 16
V gene: TRBV27
CDR3 protein: CASSLLSPGKRYGYTF

J gene: TRBJ1-5
CDR3 length: 13
V gene: TRBV14
CDR3 protein: CASEQGRGQPQHF

J gene: TRBJ1-2
CDR3 length: 14
V gene: TRBV19
CDR3 protein: CASSNSLDGGGYTF

J gene: TRBJ2-6
CDR3 length: 14
V gene: TRBV20-1
CDR3 protein: CSASEGSGANVLTF

J gene: -
CDR3 length: 15
V gene: TRBV9
CDR3 protein: CASSVSSGGYNEQFF

J gene: TRBJ1-2
CDR3 length: 12
V gene: TRBV4-3
CDR3 protein: CASSQENYGYTF

J gene: TRBJ2-5
CDR3 length: 16
V gene: TRBV3-1
CDR3 protein: CASSRLAGGYKETQYF

J gene: TRBJ2-7
CDR3 length: 15
V gene: TRBV11-2
CDR3 protein: CASSRTSDTTYEQYF

J gene: TRBJ2-2
CDR3 length: 15
V gene: TRBV6-5
CDR3 protein: CASRVGTSVAGELFF

J gene: TRBJ1-1
CDR3 length: 11
V gene: TRBV29-1
CDR3 protein: CSVTGQTEAFF

J gene: TRBJ1-3
CDR3 length: 14
V gene: TRBV2
CDR3 protein: CASIIEWSGNTIYF

J gene: TRBJ1-5
CDR3 length: 14
V gene: TRBV4-3
CDR3 protein: CASSPEGFEKPQHF

J gene: TRBJ1-1
CDR3 length: 14
V gene: TRBV7-2
CDR3 protein: CASTLTPMNTEAFF

J gene: TRBJ2-2
CDR3 length: 17
V gene: TRBV7-7
CDR3 protein: CASSQTPGSLLAGELFF

J gene: TRBJ1-6
CDR3 length: 15
V gene: TRBV4-2
CDR3 protein: CASSLARDSIFPLHF

J gene: TRBJ2-5
CDR3 length: 16
V gene: TRBV7-2
CDR3 protein: CASSLSSRTAGETQYF